The 25 T cell receptor beta chains given below trace back to one sample, sequenced in a study of T cell responses to AZD1222 COVID-19 vaccine (dated by TCRdb to about 2021). Library creation used the immunoSEQ multiplex PCR assay. The immuneACCESS repertoire file appears here via TCRdb, limited to in-frame rearrangements. These files lack a portion of the clones; in checked studies, under half of the deficit traces to unresolved V genes, and the cause of the others is not known. This sample lists some 99,000 clones; 70% to 90% were detected once. 17% of the sample comes from the top ten. Interpreted using the paper, the time point label stands for: baseline before first vaccination. The sample in question was peripheral blood, obtained on day 0 of AZD1222 vaccination. The receptors stem from an adult in good health.

The chain has TRBV28 and TRBJ1-5, with 11 bases that match TRBD1. Germline V gives CDR1 MDHEN, CDR2 SYDVKM. The junction had 6 bases not matched to a gene; V was cut back by 5 bases and J by 6 bases. This CDR3 has 15 amino acids. The CDR3 DNA follows: TGTGCCAGCAGTCGCGGGACAGGGGGATTTCAGCCCCAGCATTTT. Translated: CASSRGTGGFQPQHF. The full variable domain, in which reference TRBV28 and TRBJ1-5 provide the parts outside the CDR3, is DVKVTQSSRYLVKRTGEKVFLECVQDMDHENMFWYRQDPGLGLRLIYFSYDVKMKEKGDIPEGYSVSREKKERFSLILESASTNQTSMYLCASSRGTGGFQPQHFGDGTRLSIL.

The sample holds one count of this clone. V and J are TRBV24-1 and TRBJ1-2, with no clear D. CDR1 and CDR2 from the germline V gene are KGHDR and SFDVKD. The CDR3 runs 13 residues. V lost 5 bases, J lost 7 bases, and 13 bases lay in between. This CDR3 is CATSARTSGGYTF. In nucleotides, the CDR3 is TGTGCCACCAGTGCCCGGACGAGCGGTGGCTACACCTTC.

This chain uses TRBV3-1 (or the pseudogene TRBV3-2) with TRBJ2-1; D ambiguous. V was pared by 0 bases and J by 12 bases, with 12 bases between. Germline V lookup: CDR1 LGHDT, CDR2 YNNKEL (reference sequence). This CDR3 contains 13 residues. CDR3: CASSQDRQNPQFF. DNA for the CDR3: TGTGCCAGCAGCCAAGATCGTCAGAACCCGCAGTTCTTC.

The V call is TRBV18, the J call TRBJ1-6; 7 bases agree with TRBD1. The germline V gene encodes CDR1 KGHSH and CDR2 LQKENI. This CDR3 region has 15 residues. After removal of 4 bases from V and 8 bases from J, the junction contained 8 bases not matched to a gene. CDR3 region: CASSLYRGADSPLHF. CDR3 nucleotides: TGTGCCAGCTCACTATACAGGGGCGCGGATTCACCCCTCCACTTT.

This chain uses TRBV5-4 with TRBJ1-1, with 7 bases lining up with TRBD1. From germline, CDR1 is SGHNT and CDR2 YYREEE (reference sequence). Germline trimming cut 5 bases from V and 0 bases from J; bases unmatched to any gene: 7. There are 15 residues in the CDR3. The CDR3 region has the DNA TGTGCCAGCAGGCGGTCAGGGGGGATGAACACTGAAGCTTTCTTT. Protein sequence: CASRRSGGMNTEAFF.

J is TRBJ1-2 and V is TRBV7-9; 10 bases line up with TRBD1. This CDR3 spans 14 amino acids. Trimming took 3 bases from V and 8 from J; bases not matched to a gene: 6. The germline V gene encodes CDR1 SEHNR and CDR2 FQNEAQ (reference sequence). The CDR3: CASSFGDRGEGYTF. In nucleotides, the CDR3 is TGTGCCAGCAGCTTCGGGGACAGGGGAGAGGGCTACACCTTC.

This chain joins TRBV5-1 and TRBJ1-2, with TRBD1 identical over 8 bases. This CDR3 spans 16 amino acids. V trimming: 0 bases; J trimming: 0 bases; junction bases outside the gene matches: 4. Germline CDR1 and CDR2: SGHRS and YFSETQ. In DNA form, the CDR3 reads TGCGCCAGCAGCTTGGTTCAGGGGGCTACTAACTATGGCTACACCTTC. It yields the protein CASSLVQGATNYGYTF.

The V gene is TRBV5-1, the J gene TRBJ1-2; weak D call: TRBD1 (5 bases). CDR3 length equals 15 residues. The V and J ends lost 0 bases and 6 bases respectively, with 15 bases between them. Germline V gives CDR1 SGHRS, CDR2 YFSETQ. Here the CDR3 reads CASSLEGVSVDGYTF. In DNA form, the CDR3 reads TGCGCCAGCAGCTTGGAAGGGGTGAGTGTGGATGGCTACACCTTC.

The chain links TRBV5-1 to TRBJ2-5; 16 bases match TRBD2. Per the germline V gene, CDR1 is SGHRS and CDR2 is YFSETQ. The CDR3 loop spans 17 amino acids. Losses at the gene ends were 0 bases for V and 4 bases for J; bases not matched to a gene: 3. In DNA form, the CDR3 reads TGCGCCAGCAGCTTGGCCGGGACTAGCGGGAGGGGAGAGACCCAGTACTTC. Encoded protein: CASSLAGTSGRGETQYF.

This chain joins TRBV18 and TRBJ2-5; TRBD2 matches at 9 bases. The CDR3 is made up of 16 amino acids. V gave up 6 bases and J gave up 1 base; unmatched junction bases: 9. Germline CDR1 is KGHSH and CDR2 is LQKENI. The CDR3 nucleotides read TGTGCCAGCTCGCGTGAACTAGCGGGCTCCCAAGAGACCCAGTACTTC. As protein: CASSRELAGSQETQYF.

The V call is TRBV7-9, the J call TRBJ1-2; D remains ambiguous. The CDR3 is 13 residues long. The germline V gene encodes CDR1 SEHNR and CDR2 FQNEAQ (reference sequence). Between the trimmed V and J ends, which lost 4 bases and 0 bases, there was a span of 6 bases. CDR3 residues: CASSSPPNYGYTF. CDR3 in DNA: TGTGCCAGCAGCTCCCCCCCTAACTATGGCTACACCTTC. The full variable domain, its missing parts supplied by reference TRBV7-9 and TRBJ1-2, is DTGVSQNPRHKITKRGQNVTFRCDPISEHNRLYWYRQTLGQGPEFLTYFQNEAQLEKSRLLSDRFSAERPKGSFSTLEIQRTEQGDSAMYLCASSSPPNYGYTFGSGTRLTVV.

V is TRBV7-9 and J is TRBJ2-4, with 9 positions matching TRBD1. The germline gives CDR1 SEHNR, CDR2 FQNEAQ (reference sequence). CDR3 length equals 16 residues. The V segment lost 3 bases and the J segment 3 bases; nucleotides outside the gene matches: 6. The CDR3 region has the DNA TGTGCCAGCAGCTTGTCGGGACAGGGAATCAAAAACATTCAGTACTTC. It yields the protein CASSLSGQGIKNIQYF.

DNA of the CDR3: TGTGCCACCAGTGACCATGGACGGAGCTATGGCTACACCTTC. It translates to CATSDHGRSYGYTF. The chain recombines TRBV24-1 with TRBJ1-2; D is unclear. From germline, CDR1 is KGHDR and CDR2 SFDVKD. This CDR3 is built from 14 residues. Trimming removed 4 bases at V and 4 bases at J, with 12 bases between.

The count of this clone is one. This chain connects TRBV7-3 to TRBJ2-1; 8 nucleotides align to TRBD1. The CDR3 totals 16 residues. Unmatched junction bases numbered 10, after V lost 5 bases and J lost 4 bases. Per germline, CDR1 SGHTA and CDR2 FQGTGA. DNA of the CDR3: TGTGCCAGCAGCAGCCGGACAGGGAGTTCATACAATGAGCAGTTCTTC. Translated: CASSSRTGSSYNEQFF.

V gene TRBV30 combines with J gene TRBJ1-2, with D perhaps TRBD1 (6 bases). Germline-derived CDR1 and CDR2 are GTSNPN and SVGIG (reference sequence). V was clipped by 1 base and J by 7 bases, with 7 bases between them. The CDR3 sequence is 11 residues long. The CDR3 here is CAWSAGAGYTF. CDR3 DNA: TGTGCCTGGAGTGCAGGGGCTGGCTACACCTTC.

The chain has TRBV7-2 and TRBJ1-6; D is perhaps TRBD1 (5 bases). CDR3 length: 16 amino acids. The germline gives CDR1 SGHTA, CDR2 FQGNSA. Trimming shortened V by 5 bases and J by 9 bases, and 20 bases separated the two germline ends. In nucleotides, the CDR3 is TGTGCCAGCAGCCACCCCGCTGGACAACCTCGTTCACCCCTCCACTTT. Its protein is CASSHPAGQPRSPLHF.

This rearrangement joins TRBV24-1 to TRBJ2-1; 11 nucleotides align to TRBD2. The CDR3 consists of 14 residues. V gave up 5 bases and J gave up 7 bases; unmatched junction bases: 3. CDR1 KGHDR and CDR2 SFDVKD come from the germline V gene. DNA for the CDR3: TGTGCCACCAGTGGACTAGCGGGGCTGAATGAGCAGTTCTTC. Protein: CATSGLAGLNEQFF.

The chain uses TRBV2 and TRBJ2-7; TRBD1 matches 7 bases. The CDR3 runs 14 residues. V lost 8 bases and J lost 0; bases outside the gene matches: 7. CDR1 is SNHLY and CDR2 is FYNNEI in the germline V gene. CDR3 sequence reads: CASARDSYSYEQYF. The CDR3 coding sequence is TGTGCCAGCGCCCGGGACAGTTACTCCTACGAGCAGTACTTC.

This clone was picked up one time. This chain connects TRBV5-1 to TRBJ2-5, with 9 nucleotides matching TRBD1. J was trimmed by 2 bases and V by 0 bases; bases with no gene match: 5. The CDR3 extends over 16 amino acids. Per the germline V gene, CDR1 is SGHRS and CDR2 is YFSETQ. CDR3 amino acids: CASSLVATGGQETQYF. DNA of the CDR3: TGCGCCAGCAGCTTGGTTGCGACAGGGGGGCAAGAGACCCAGTACTTC.

J is TRBJ1-6 and V is TRBV7-8; possibly TRBD1 for D (5 bases). V dropped 3 bases and J dropped 7 bases, with 10 bases sitting between them. Germline V gene data show CDR1 as SGHVS and CDR2 as FQNEAQ. The CDR3 sequence is 14 residues long. The CDR3 DNA is TGTGCCAGCAGCTTGTTGACAGAAAATTCACCCCTCCACTTT. Translating it yields CASSLLTENSPLHF.

This chain uses TRBV5-1 with TRBJ2-7, with D possibly TRBD1 on 5 matching bases. CDR1 and CDR2 from the germline V gene are SGHRS and YFSETQ. V lost 0 bases to trimming and J lost 2 bases, with 9 bases between them. There are 14 residues in the CDR3. CDR3 nucleotides: TGCGCCAGCAGCTTGGAGGGGCCCCCCTACGAGCAGTACTTC. Translated, it gives CASSLEGPPYEQYF.

CDR3 loop: CASSVGPWNTIYF. CDR3 in DNA: TGTGCCAGCAGCGTAGGACCCTGGAACACCATATATTTT. The chain uses TRBV9 and TRBJ1-3; no clear D gene. This CDR3 contains 13 residues. V gave up 0 bases and J gave up 7 bases, with 8 bases separating them. Germline CDR1 SGDLS, CDR2 YYNGEE. Filled out from reference TRBV9 and TRBJ1-3, the complete variable domain reads DSGVTQTPKHLITATGQRVTLRCSPRSGDLSVYWYQQSLDQGLQFLIQYYNGEERAKGNILERFSAQQFPDLHSELNLSSLELGDSALYFCASSVGPWNTIYFGEGSWLTVV.

The gene calls are TRBV9 and TRBJ2-1, with 9 bases identical to TRBD1. Trimming at V came to 2 bases and at J to 4 bases, leaving 4 bases not matched to a gene. The CDR3 runs 15 residues. Germline CDR1 is SGDLS and CDR2 is YYNGEE. DNA for the CDR3: TGTGCCAGCAGCGTCACCGGGACAGGGTACAATGAGCAGTTCTTC. Translated, it gives CASSVTGTGYNEQFF.

The chain is built from TRBV19 and TRBJ2-2, with D unresolved. The V and J ends lost 7 bases and 5 bases respectively, with 11 bases between them. Germline CDR1 reads LNHDA; CDR2 reads SQIVND (reference sequence). The CDR3 runs to 13 residues. CDR3 region: CASNPFGTGELFF. As DNA, the CDR3 is TGTGCCAGTAACCCATTTGGGACCGGGGAGCTGTTTTTT. The whole variable domain, filled in from reference TRBV19 and TRBJ2-2, reads DGGITQSPKYLFRKEGQNVTLSCEQNLNHDAMYWYRQDPGQGLRLIYYSQIVNDFQKGDIAEGYSVSREKKESFPLTVTSAQKNPTAFYLCASNPFGTGELFFGEGSRLTVL.

This chain joins TRBV6-5 and TRBJ2-7; D is perhaps TRBD1 (6 bases). The V gene's germline CDR1 is MNHEY and CDR2 SVGAGI. The CDR3 runs to 14 residues. Trimming shortened V by 7 bases and J by 0 bases, and 13 bases separated the two germline ends. CDR3: CASKGDRSSYEQYF. Here the CDR3 DNA reads TGTGCCAGCAAGGGAGACAGGAGCTCCTACGAGCAGTACTTC.